This T cell receptor beta chain was recorded in a study of shared clonotypes between healthy human individuals. Donors comprised only Caucasian adults living in Nashville, Tennessee. Genomic DNA (from each subset) was split evenly across several immunoSEQ plates. Unsorted PBMC DNA sequencing spanned ten immunoSEQ deep assay plates. Measured with immunoSEQ multiplex PCR; TCRdb has only the in-frame clones, and not every one. The table lists about half a million clones, more than 65% of them singletons. The TCR originated in a middle-aged woman in good health. Some clones in this sample may be carry-over from other donors' samples. Sequenced sample: PBMCs.

The DNA for the CDR3 is TGTGCCAGTAGTATAGCGGTCTCCTACGAGCAGTACTTC. It encodes CASSIAVSYEQYF. V usage is TRBV19 and J usage is TRBJ2-7; no clear D gene. The germline V gene has CDR1 LNHDA and CDR2 SQIVND (reference sequence). V dropped 1 base and J dropped 0 bases, with 4 bases sitting between them. The CDR3 is made up of 13 amino acids. Supplemented by reference TRBV19 and TRBJ2-7, the full variable domain reads DGGITQSPKYLFRKEGQNVTLSCEQNLNHDAMYWYRQDPGQGLRLIYYSQIVNDFQKGDIAEGYSVSREKKESFPLTVTSAQKNPTAFYLCASSIAVSYEQYFGPGTRLTVT.